Following are 12 T cell receptor beta chains from one sample sequenced in a study of cytomegalovirus exposure and HLA in healthy donors. With 60 Vbeta and 13 Jbeta primers, the PCR was carried out. TCRdb keeps only in-frame clones here, not all; method: immunoSEQ multiplex PCR. In the table there are approximately 130,000 clones, around three quarters of which are singletons. Source material: PBMCs. Receptors were obtained from a woman in her sixties or seventies in good health and CMV-seropositive.

The chain joins TRBV18 to TRBJ1-2; D gene unclear. The CDR3 covers 14 residues. V lost 2 bases to trimming and J lost 6 bases, with 13 bases between them. The germline CDR1 and CDR2 sequences are KGHSH and LQKENI. CDR3 amino acids: CASSPANSGNGYTF. In DNA, the CDR3 is TGTGCCAGCTCACCAGCAAATTCGGGAAATGGCTACACCTTC.

V and J are TRBV19 and TRBJ2-7, with D perhaps matching TRBD2 (6 bases). V was shortened by 5 bases and J by 0 bases, with 11 bases between the two germline ends. The CDR3 consists of 14 residues. Germline values: CDR1 LNHDA, CDR2 SQIVND (reference sequence). The CDR3 spells CASSFRGISYEQYF. DNA for the CDR3: TGTGCCAGTAGTTTTCGGGGGATCTCCTACGAGCAGTACTTC.

The chain couples TRBV6-5 to TRBJ2-7, with 7 positions matching TRBD2. The length of the CDR3 is 15 residues. V trimming: 5 bases; J trimming: 3 bases; junction bases outside the gene matches: 10. Germline values: CDR1 MNHEY, CDR2 SVGAGI. CDR3 sequence reads: CASSPGGVGSYEQYF. CDR3 nucleotide sequence: TGTGCCAGCAGTCCTGGGGGGGTGGGGAGCTACGAGCAGTACTTC.

The chain carries TRBV7-8 and TRBJ2-6; the D gene is possibly TRBD2 (6 bases). CDR3 size: 16 residues. The V and J ends lost 1 base and 4 bases respectively, with 11 bases between them. Germline V gives CDR1 SGHVS, CDR2 FQNEAQ. The CDR3: CASSLGRESGANVLTF. CDR3 nucleotide sequence: TGTGCCAGCAGCTTAGGGAGGGAATCCGGGGCCAACGTCCTGACTTTC.

This chain joins TRBV7-9 and TRBJ2-7; 10 bases line up with TRBD1. Per germline, CDR1 SEHNR and CDR2 FQNEAQ (reference sequence). The V and J ends lost 7 bases and 5 bases, in that order; junction bases with no gene match: 8. The CDR3 has 14 residues. CDR3: CASIPGQGTHEQYF. CDR3 coding DNA: TGTGCCAGCATCCCGGGACAGGGGACCCACGAGCAGTACTTC. The full variable domain, with the rest looked up from reference TRBV7-9 and TRBJ2-7, is DTGVSQNPRHKITKRGQNVTFRCDPISEHNRLYWYRQTLGQGPEFLTYFQNEAQLEKSRLLSDRFSAERPKGSFSTLEIQRTEQGDSAMYLCASIPGQGTHEQYFGPGTRLTVT.

The V gene is TRBV6-1, the J gene TRBJ1-2, with D possibly matching TRBD1 (5 bases). Germline-derived CDR1 and CDR2 are MNHNS and SASEGT. Between the trimmed V and J ends, which lost 1 base and 6 bases, there was a span of 9 bases. The CDR3 contains 13 residues. In DNA form, the CDR3 reads TGTGCCAGCAGTGAAGTGTTAGGGGATGGCTACACCTTC. This encodes CASSEVLGDGYTF.

Comments on this clone: Other DNA sequences of this sample code for an identical CDR3. This sequence joins TRBV19 and TRBJ2-7; TRBD1 agrees at 10 bases. This CDR3 is 14 amino acids long. V gave up 10 bases and J gave up 1 base; unmatched junction bases: 7. Germline V gene sequence: CDR1 LNHDA, CDR2 SQIVND (reference sequence). For the CDR3, the DNA is TGTGCCACCTCGGACAGGGGGGGATCCTACGAGCAGTACTTC. This translates into CATSDRGGSYEQYF.

V usage is TRBV19 and J usage is TRBJ2-3; no definite D call. Germline V lookup: CDR1 LNHDA, CDR2 SQIVND (reference sequence). The CDR3 sequence is 15 residues long. Trimming removed 5 bases from V and 4 bases from J, with 16 bases in between. The CDR3 DNA follows: TGTGCCAGTAGTCCCACCGTCGGTCTTGCAGATACGCAGTATTTT. Its protein product is CASSPTVGLADTQYF.

This rearrangement joins TRBV11-2 to TRBJ2-5; 7 bases fit TRBD2. Germline CDR1 is SGHAT and CDR2 is FQNNGV. The ends lost 0 bases at V and 7 bases at J; junction bases unmatched: 8. The CDR3 runs to 15 residues. The CDR3 sequence is CASSLDSGGLRTQYF. For the CDR3, the DNA is TGTGCCAGCAGCTTAGATTCCGGGGGGTTACGGACCCAGTACTTC.

This clone has more than one count but fewer than ten. The CDR3 here is CASSYTGQGRTEAFF. DNA for the CDR3: TGTGCCAGCAGTTACACCGGACAGGGGCGGACTGAAGCTTTCTTT. The chain couples TRBV6-5 to TRBJ1-1; TRBD1 aligns across 9 bases. The V and J ends lost 2 bases and 5 bases, in that order; junction bases with no gene match: 6. Germline lookup yields CDR1 MNHEY and CDR2 SVGAGI. This CDR3 is 15 amino acids long.

The genes are TRBV19 and TRBJ1-2; the D gene is possibly TRBD1 (6 bases). The CDR3 covers 16 residues. The germline gives CDR1 LNHDA, CDR2 SQIVND (reference sequence). Trimming removed 6 bases from V and 4 bases from J, with 21 bases in between. CDR3 in DNA: TGTGCCAGTAGGCTCGGCGGGGGGCAAGGGAGCTATGGCTACACCTTC. Translated, it gives CASRLGGGQGSYGYTF.

The chain joins TRBV6-5 to TRBJ2-2, with 7 bases matching TRBD1. The V and J ends lost 6 bases and 6 bases, in that order; junction bases with no gene match: 7. CDR1 is MNHEY and CDR2 is SVGAGI in the germline V gene. The CDR3 runs 14 residues. The CDR3 DNA reads TGTGCCAGCAGGCCATCCACAGGGGCCGGGGAGCTGTTTTTT. Amino acid sequence: CASRPSTGAGELFF.